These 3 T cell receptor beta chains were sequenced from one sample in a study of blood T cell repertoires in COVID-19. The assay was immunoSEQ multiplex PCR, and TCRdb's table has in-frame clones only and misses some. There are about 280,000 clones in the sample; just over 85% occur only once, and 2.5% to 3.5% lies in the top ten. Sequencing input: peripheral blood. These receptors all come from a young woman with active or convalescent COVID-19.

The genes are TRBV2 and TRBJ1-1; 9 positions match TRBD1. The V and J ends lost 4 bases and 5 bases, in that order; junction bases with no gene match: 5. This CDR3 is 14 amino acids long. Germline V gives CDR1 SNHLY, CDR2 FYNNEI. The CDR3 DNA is TGTGCCAGCAGTGTCGCGACAGGGGGAACTGAAGCTTTCTTT. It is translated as CASSVATGGTEAFF.

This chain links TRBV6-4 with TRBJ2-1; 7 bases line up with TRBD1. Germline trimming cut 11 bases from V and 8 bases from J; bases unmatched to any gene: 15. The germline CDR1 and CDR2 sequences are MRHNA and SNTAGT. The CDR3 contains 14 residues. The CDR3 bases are TGTGCCTTCGGTCCCGGGACAGATGTCTATGAGCAGTTCTTC. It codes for CAFGPGTDVYEQFF.

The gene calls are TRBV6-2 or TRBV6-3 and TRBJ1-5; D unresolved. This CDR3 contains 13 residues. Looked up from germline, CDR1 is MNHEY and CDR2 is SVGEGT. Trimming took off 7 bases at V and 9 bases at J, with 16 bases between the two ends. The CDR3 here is CASTPVAAGPQHF. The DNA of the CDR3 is TGTGCCAGCACCCCAGTAGCGGCAGGGCCCCAGCATTTT.